The 8 T cell receptor beta chains below were found in one sample sequenced in a study of blood T cell repertoires in COVID-19. The assay was immunoSEQ multiplex PCR, and TCRdb's table has in-frame clones only and misses some. The sample lists roughly 150,000 clones; approximately 90% were seen once. Input material: PBMCs or T cells enriched from blood (not recorded which). The receptors were gathered from a man aged 45-65 years who had recovered from COVID-19.

The rearrangement links TRBV28 to TRBJ1-5; D ambiguous. V gave up 2 bases and J gave up 7 bases, with 6 bases separating them. Looked up from germline, CDR1 is MDHEN and CDR2 is SYDVKM. This CDR3 region has 12 residues. CDR3 protein: CASSLIVQPQHF. CDR3 DNA: TGTGCCAGCAGTTTAATAGTCCAGCCCCAGCATTTT. Combining the CDR3 with reference TRBV28 and TRBJ1-5 gives the whole variable domain DVKVTQSSRYLVKRTGEKVFLECVQDMDHENMFWYRQDPGLGLRLIYFSYDVKMKEKGDIPEGYSVSREKKERFSLILESASTNQTSMYLCASSLIVQPQHFGDGTRLSIL.

For the CDR3, the DNA is TGTGCCAGCAGCCCGAGGACAGGGGCCAATTCACCCCTCCACTTT. Translating gives CASSPRTGANSPLHF. The V call is TRBV7-2, the J call TRBJ1-6; 9 bases align to TRBD1. The CDR3 extends over 15 amino acids. Germline trimming cut 5 bases from V and 7 bases from J; bases unmatched to any gene: 6. Germline lookup yields CDR1 SGHTA and CDR2 FQGNSA.

The chain links TRBV30 to TRBJ1-5; possible D gene TRBD1, 6 bases. V was shortened by 0 bases and J by 4 bases, with 16 bases between the two germline ends. Germline assignment: CDR1 GTSNPN and CDR2 SVGIG (reference sequence). This CDR3 contains 16 residues. CDR3 nucleotides: TGTGCCTGGAGTGTATTTGGACAGAGAGAGAATCAGCCCCAGCATTTT. Its protein is CAWSVFGQRENQPQHF.

This chain connects TRBV7-9 to TRBJ2-2, with 9 nucleotides matching TRBD1. V trimming: 3 bases; J trimming: 5 bases; junction bases outside the gene matches: 4. Germline values: CDR1 SEHNR, CDR2 FQNEAQ (reference sequence). The CDR3 is 15 residues long. CDR3 sequence: CASSLGQGSTGELFF. Here the CDR3 DNA reads TGTGCCAGCAGCTTGGGACAGGGAAGTACCGGGGAGCTGTTTTTT.

The chain is built from TRBV6-6 and TRBJ2-7, with 7 bases fitting TRBD1. This CDR3 spans 12 amino acids. CDR1 is MNHNY, CDR2 SVGAGI, per germline (reference sequence). The junction had 5 bases not matched to a gene; V was cut back by 10 bases and J by 2 bases. This chain's CDR3 is CATKDRAYEQYV. The CDR3 DNA is TGTGCCACCAAAGACAGGGCCTACGAGCAGTACGTC.

This clone was counted a single time. J is TRBJ2-5 and V is TRBV28, with D possibly matching TRBD1 (6 bases). Deletions cut 5 bases from V and 4 bases from J, with 20 bases between. This CDR3 contains 16 residues. Germline assignment: CDR1 MDHEN and CDR2 SYDVKM. The CDR3 DNA reads as TGTGCCAGCAGTGGTCGAGGGACACTCCGCGGAGAGACCCAGTACTTC. Translating it yields CASSGRGTLRGETQYF. The variable domain in full, completed from reference TRBV28 and TRBJ2-5, reads DVKVTQSSRYLVKRTGEKVFLECVQDMDHENMFWYRQDPGLGLRLIYFSYDVKMKEKGDIPEGYSVSREKKERFSLILESASTNQTSMYLCASSGRGTLRGETQYFGPGTRLLVL.

This chain connects TRBV5-1 to TRBJ1-1; no firm D call. This CDR3 has 14 amino acids. Trimming pared 0 bases from V and 1 base from J, leaving 7 bases between. Per the germline V gene, CDR1 is SGHRS and CDR2 is YFSETQ. The chain's CDR3 is CASSLVSQNTEAFF. The CDR3 DNA is TGCGCCAGCAGCTTGGTATCACAGAACACTGAAGCTTTCTTT.

The chain uses TRBV19 and TRBJ1-4, with 8 bases aligning to TRBD1. Germline V gene lookup returns CDR1 LNHDA and CDR2 SQIVND (reference sequence). With 10 bases clipped from V and 5 bases from J, the junction kept 6 bases outside the gene matches. The CDR3 has 13 residues. The CDR3 bases are TGTGCCACGAGACAGGGGAAAAATGAAAAACTGTTTTTT. Encoded protein: CATRQGKNEKLFF. Filled out from reference TRBV19 and TRBJ1-4, the complete variable domain reads DGGITQSPKYLFRKEGQNVTLSCEQNLNHDAMYWYRQDPGQGLRLIYYSQIVNDFQKGDIAEGYSVSREKKESFPLTVTSAQKNPTAFYLCATRQGKNEKLFFGSGTQLSVL.